These T cell receptor beta chains were read from a single sample in a study of shared clonotypes between healthy human individuals. The data were produced by immunoSEQ multiplex PCR, yet TCRdb's version contains in-frame clones alone and is incomplete. Among around 2.5 million clones listed, 93% were seen once. Sequencing was done on a sample of naive CD4+ T cells from PBMCs. These receptors originate from a man between 18 and 35 years old in good health. Some clones in this sample may be carry-over from other donors' samples. The CDR3 runs from the conserved cysteine through the conserved F or W. A D gene is named only where the DNA matches it firmly. The size field is filled for only some rows; it gives once, few, many or a size class.

V gene: TRBV4-2; J gene: TRBJ1-4; D gene: TRBD1; clone size: .; CDR3 protein: CASSQGGRGLTNEKLFF; CDR3 DNA: TGTGCCAGCAGCCAAGGGGGCAGGGGGCTTACTAATGAAAAACTGTTTTTT
V gene: TRBV5-1; J gene: TRBJ2-7; D gene: TRBD1; clone size: .; CDR3 protein: CASSWRTGYEQYF; CDR3 DNA: TGCGCCAGCAGCTGGCGGACAGGCTACGAGCAGTACTTC
V gene: TRBV6-1; J gene: TRBJ1-4; D gene: .; clone size: .; CDR3 protein: CASSEAGRGEKLFF; CDR3 DNA: TGTGCCAGCAGTGAAGCAGGGAGGGGCGAAAAACTGTTTTTT
V gene: TRBV7-6; J gene: TRBJ2-5; D gene: TRBD2; clone size: .; CDR3 protein: CASSPGLAGGPETQYF; CDR3 DNA: TGTGCCAGCAGCCCCGGACTAGCGGGAGGGCCTGAGACCCAGTACTTC
V gene: TRBV5-5; J gene: TRBJ2-6; D gene: .; clone size: .; CDR3 protein: CASSLGPTAGANVLTF; CDR3 DNA: TGTGCCAGCAGCTTGGGGCCAACTGCTGGGGCCAACGTCCTGACTTTC
V gene: TRBV7-9; J gene: TRBJ1-5; D gene: .; clone size: few; CDR3 protein: CASSLTGANQPQHF; CDR3 DNA: TGTGCCAGCAGCTTGACCGGGGCCAATCAGCCCCAGCATTTT
V gene: TRBV29-1; J gene: TRBJ2-7; D gene: TRBD1; clone size: .; CDR3 protein: CSARTGTGVHEQYF; CDR3 DNA: TGCAGCGCTCGGACTGGGACAGGGGTCCACGAGCAGTACTTC
V gene: TRBV7-9; J gene: TRBJ2-1; D gene: TRBD2; clone size: .; CDR3 protein: CASTEREWYNEQFF; CDR3 DNA: TGTGCCAGCACTGAGCGGGAGTGGTACAATGAGCAGTTCTTC
V gene: TRBV18; J gene: TRBJ2-3; D gene: .; clone size: .; CDR3 protein: CASSPPGHSTDTQYF; CDR3 DNA: TGTGCCAGCTCACCACCGGGACACAGCACAGATACGCAGTATTTT
V gene: TRBV27; J gene: TRBJ2-3; D gene: .; clone size: .; CDR3 protein: CATKGIAAGGDTQYF; CDR3 DNA: TGTGCCACCAAGGGAATAGCGGCAGGGGGAGATACGCAGTATTTT
V gene: TRBV28; J gene: TRBJ2-1; D gene: TRBD2; clone size: .; CDR3 protein: CASSFPQPAGGSEQFF; CDR3 DNA: TGTGCCAGCAGTTTCCCCCAGCCAGCGGGAGGGAGTGAGCAGTTCTTC
V gene: TRBV5-1; J gene: TRBJ2-1; D gene: .; clone size: .; CDR3 protein: CASSREYNEQFF; CDR3 DNA: TGCGCCAGCAGCCGGGAATACAATGAGCAGTTCTTC
V gene: TRBV7-3; J gene: TRBJ2-2; D gene: TRBD2; clone size: .; CDR3 protein: CASSSDSGRSGELFF; CDR3 DNA: TGTGCCAGCAGCTCGGATAGCGGGAGATCCGGGGAGCTGTTTTTT
V gene: TRBV6-1; J gene: TRBJ2-1; D gene: TRBD2; clone size: .; CDR3 protein: CASSGASGRAGNEQFF; CDR3 DNA: TGTGCCAGCAGTGGGGCTAGCGGGAGGGCGGGGAATGAGCAGTTCTTC